Detailed here is one TCR beta chain. In this sample, this clonotype turned up a few times. The antigen it binds to is not known. No much larger clonotype is one base removed from it; base qualities were not supplied. The data were obtained in a study of Graves' ophthalmopathy and Graves' hyperthyroidism (dated by TCRdb to about 2018). Notes on the research overall: Peripheral blood was collected at initial diagnosis, before any treatment. The study used signatures of the TCR beta repertoire to tell Graves' ophthalmopathy apart from Graves' hyperthyroidism and to predict which patients would progress to ophthalmopathy. In total, under 150 blood samples were TCR-sequenced: 40 to 45 ophthalmopathy, approximately 80 hyperthyroidism and some 17 hyperthyroidism-to-ophthalmopathy patients. To explore V-J signatures that distinguish ophthalmopathy from hyperthyroidism, a discovery set of roughly 98 patients was enrolled, made up of under 50 with ophthalmopathy and under 65 with stable hyperthyroidism. An independent validation cohort was composed of 18 hyperthyroidism patients and 17 patients who later progressed from hyperthyroidism to ophthalmopathy. In six hyperthyroidism patients, the T-cell repertoire of thyroid tissue was compared with the T-cell repertoire of blood. Following sample collection, hyperthyroidism patients were given methimazole at a starting dose of 30 mg daily, and ophthalmopathy patients were given high-dose intravenous methylprednisolone. The full study reports these points: No statistical method was used to predetermine the sample size, and group allocation was not hidden from the investigators. In cross-validation, the 13-signature model distinguished ophthalmopathy from stable hyperthyroidism with 85% to 90% sensitivity and just under 84% specificity, and in the test set the corresponding values were roughly 80% and 76%. Most expanded thyroid clonotypes with frequency above 0.001 were also detected in blood, suggesting blood repertoires may reflect the thyroid immune response. In validation, the model predicted ophthalmopathy progression with about 64% sensitivity and less than 80% specificity; roughly 11 predicted patients were CT-confirmed with GO in a median of approximately 6.5 months.

TCR beta CDR3 regions were amplified from RNA transcripts for repertoire sequencing. The first round of RT-PCR was done with HTBI primers and the Qiagen OneStep RT-PCR kit, and was followed by a second round of multiplex PCR, then size selection and purification. Libraries were sequenced on an Illumina HiSeq2000 using paired-end 100 bp reads. In the source study's methods: Reads were processed with SOAPnuke, discarding reads with adapters, uncalled bases, mean Phred below 15, or no exact constant-primer or identifier match. High-quality paired reads were merged with COPE v1.2.5. Each unique nucleotide sequence was defined as a clonotype, and clonotypes were aligned to IMGT TRB V, D and J references with MiTCR v1.1. Analysis was restricted to V-J combinations with a frequency above 0.0001, which covered roughly 99% of repertoires. For each V-J combination, a TCR clonal expansion and chaos score was defined as the ratio of F50 clonal expansion to chaos observed in the TCRdist matrix. Features were reduced by Welch's t-statistics and random forest to over 10 V-J combinations, which fed a naive Bayes classifier. The similarity between thyroid and blood repertoires was quantified using the Morisita-Horn index. TCRdb itself trimmed the public reads at Q25 with fastp, ran MiXCR and retained productive beta chains. Every entry covers one CDR3 protein and lists the most common genes and DNA from its rows. TCRdb's processing, not the study's, gives the V and J calls here. This sample has around 670,000 distinct CDR3 sequences in its table, and roughly 40% of those were observed once. 35% to 55% of the sample lies in the top ten.

The ophthalmopathy patients had moderately to severely active disease, with a Clinical Activity Score of 3 or higher, a NOSPECS grade of 4 or higher, and a disease duration of less than 3 months. Patients with other autoimmune diseases, uncontrolled infections, pregnancy or lactation were excluded. Clinical symptoms, serum thyroxine, TRAb, thyroid ultrasound and orbital computed tomography were used for diagnosis. Ficoll-Paque density gradient centrifugation was used to isolate PBMCs from approximately 11 ml of fresh peripheral blood. Total RNA was extracted using Trizol reagent, and RNA quality was checked on an Agilent 2100 Bioanalyzer. Sequences ENHRY (CDR1) and SYGVKD (CDR2) are obtained from the germline V gene. Taken from cysteine to phenylalanine, the CDR3 has 16 residues. Here the CDR3 DNA is all that survives: 48 bases in frame from base 1. V is trimmed back by 0 bases and J by 5 bases, and the junction contains 7 bases that no gene match accounts for.

Recombination linked TRBV10-3 to TRBJ2-5; TRBD1 agrees with 9 junctional bases. This TCR was recovered from an adult man with Graves' ophthalmopathy. The sample comprised peripheral blood. The DNA sequence reads TGTGCCATCAGTGAGTCCCCCACAGGGGGCCTTGAGACCCAGTACTTC. The translation is CAISESPTGGLETQYF.